This is a list of T cell receptor beta chains from one sample in a study of identical twins. One entry per CDR3 protein results from TCRdb running MiXCR on the 5' RACE reads. The sample includes around 490,000 distinct CDR3 sequences, 14% of them seen just once. This sample also appeared in a second study, on yellow fever vaccine responses in identical twins.

What was sequenced was CD4+ T cells sorted from blood. The receptors come from a woman between 18 and 29 years old in good health. Each CDR3 is given with its conserved first and last residue. Each record gives: D gene, V gene, J gene, clone size, CDR3 DNA, CDR3 protein. D genes are given only for firm matches. Part of the rows lack a size; the others show once, few, many or a class for expanded clones.

D: NA
V: TRBV3-1
J: TRBJ2-1
size: few
DNA: TGTGCCAGCAGCCTCCCTTCAGGGACGACCGGTGAGCAGTTCTTC
CDR3: CASSLPSGTTGEQFF

D: NA
V: TRBV20-1
J: TRBJ1-2
size: NA
DNA: TGCAGTGCTAGGGTTCAGGGTGACTATGGCTACACCTTC
CDR3: CSARVQGDYGYTF

D: NA
V: TRBV3-1
J: TRBJ1-3
size: NA
DNA: TGTGCCACCTCCGTGTCTGGAAACACCATATATTTT
CDR3: CATSVSGNTIYF

D: NA
V: TRBV5-1
J: TRBJ1-6
size: many
DNA: TGCGCCAGCAGCTTGGAGCTTTCATCACCCCTCCACTTT
CDR3: CASSLELSSPLHF

D: NA
V: TRBV27
J: TRBJ1-4
size: many
DNA: TGTGCCAGCAGTTACCGTCCAGGGACAGAAAAACTGTTTTTT
CDR3: CASSYRPGTEKLFF

D: TRBD2
V: TRBV6-1
J: TRBJ2-1
size: few
DNA: TGTGCCAGCAGTCGACTAGCGGGAGGGCCCGTCAATGAGCAGTTCTTC
CDR3: CASSRLAGGPVNEQFF

D: NA
V: TRBV5-1
J: TRBJ2-3
size: NA
DNA: TGCGCCAGCAGCTTGGTTCCCCCCGCCAGGGGTTACACAGATACGCAGTATTTT
CDR3: CASSLVPPARGYTDTQYF

D: NA
V: TRBV19
J: TRBJ2-1
size: few
DNA: TGTGCCAGTAGTTATAGGAGCTCCTACAATGAGCAGTTCTTC
CDR3: CASSYRSSYNEQFF

D: NA
V: TRBV18
J: TRBJ1-1
size: NA
DNA: TGTGCCAGCTCCCCCCTCGGGGGCAACACTGAAGCTTTCTTT
CDR3: CASSPLGGNTEAFF

D: NA
V: TRBV9
J: TRBJ2-2
size: few
DNA: TGTGCCACCCTCCCCAGGACGGGCACCGTGGAGCTGTTTTTT
CDR3: CATLPRTGTVELFF

D: NA
V: TRBV11-2
J: TRBJ2-5
size: many
DNA: TGTGCCAGCAGCTTAGCCCGCCGAGAAGGGACCCAGTACTTC
CDR3: CASSLARREGTQYF

D: NA
V: TRBV7-8
J: TRBJ1-6
size: few
DNA: TGTGCCAGCAGCTTACGCAGCTCCGAAAATTCACCCCTCCACTTT
CDR3: CASSLRSSENSPLHF

D: TRBD2
V: TRBV7-2
J: TRBJ2-3
size: many
DNA: TGTGCCAGCAGCTTAGTGGCGGGAGGCACAGATACGCAGTATTTT
CDR3: CASSLVAGGTDTQYF

D: NA
V: TRBV14
J: TRBJ2-5
size: NA
DNA: TGTGCCAGCAGCCAAGCTCTGGGGAGGACGGAGACCCAGTACTTC
CDR3: CASSQALGRTETQYF

D: NA
V: TRBV5-1
J: TRBJ2-5
size: NA
DNA: TGCGCCAGCAGCCCGGAGGCCAAGACCCAGTACTTC
CDR3: CASSPEAKTQYF

D: TRBD2
V: TRBV5-1
J: TRBJ2-1
size: NA
DNA: TGCGCCAGCAGCTTGAAGCTTAGCGGGGGGGCGTTTAATGAGCAGTTCTTC
CDR3: CASSLKLSGGAFNEQFF

D: TRBD2
V: TRBV10-3
J: TRBJ2-3
size: few
DNA: TGTGCCATCAGTGGGACTAGCGGGAAAGCAGATACGCAGTATTTT
CDR3: CAISGTSGKADTQYF

D: TRBD1
V: TRBV20-1
J: TRBJ2-4
size: NA
DNA: TGCAGTGCTTCGACAGGGGGTTTTGTGGTGGCCAAAAACATTCAGTACTTC
CDR3: CSASTGGFVVAKNIQYF

D: NA
V: TRBV30
J: TRBJ2-1
size: NA
DNA: TGTGCCTGGAGTGTAGAGCTTTTGGGGAGCAATGAGCAGTTCTTC
CDR3: CAWSVELLGSNEQFF